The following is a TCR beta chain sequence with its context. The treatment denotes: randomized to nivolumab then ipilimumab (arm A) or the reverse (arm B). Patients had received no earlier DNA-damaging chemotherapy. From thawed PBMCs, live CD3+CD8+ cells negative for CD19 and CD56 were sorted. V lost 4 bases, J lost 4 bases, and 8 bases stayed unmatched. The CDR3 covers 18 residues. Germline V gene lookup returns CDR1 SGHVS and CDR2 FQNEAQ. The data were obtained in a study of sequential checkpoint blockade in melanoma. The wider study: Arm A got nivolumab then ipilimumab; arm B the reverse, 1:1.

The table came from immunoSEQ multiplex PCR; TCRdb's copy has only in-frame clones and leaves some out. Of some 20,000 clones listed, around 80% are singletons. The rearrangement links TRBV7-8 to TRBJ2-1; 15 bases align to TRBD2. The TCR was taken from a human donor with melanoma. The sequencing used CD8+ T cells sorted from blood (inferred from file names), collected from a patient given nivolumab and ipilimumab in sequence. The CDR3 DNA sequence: TGTGCCAGCAGCTCAGGACTAGCGGGGGGGCTCTTATACAATGAGCAGTTCTTC. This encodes CASSSGLAGGLLYNEQFF.